The clone carrying this TCR beta chain was detected only a few times. Its antigen is undetermined. CDR3 length equals 13 residues. The germline V and J ends were trimmed by 5 bases and 4 bases, with 9 bases remaining between them. Germline CDR1 is SGHAT and CDR2 is FQNNGV. The data were taken from a study of T cells after yellow fever vaccination. Study-level points and caveats: Clones that expanded after primary vaccination mostly reappeared after the booster (96% CD4, approximately 89% CD8).

MiXCR, applied by TCRdb to the 5' RACE reads, yields one record per CDR3 protein. The sample shows about 160,000 distinct CDR3 sequences, more than 5.5% of them seen only once. The rearrangement uses TRBV11-2 and TRBJ1-5; no clear D gene. This specimen was CD4+ T cells sorted from PBMCs, taken less than 6 days after the first yellow fever vaccination. This sequence was found in a man younger than 35 who received the YFV17D yellow fever vaccine. The CDR3 protein is CASSGEGNQPQHF. As DNA, the CDR3 is TGTGCCAGCAGCGGGGAGGGAAATCAGCCCCAGCATTTT.